The clone carrying this T cell receptor (beta chain) was detected only once. The antigen is not known. Germline values: CDR1 MNHEY, CDR2 SVGEGT. The CDR3 has 14 residues. V was cut by 2 bases and J by 0 bases, with 6 bases left in between. The data originate from a study of T-cell memory formation after mild COVID-19. At the level of the study: TCR clusters were mostly confined to one donor each.

TCRdb analysed the 5' RACE reads with MiXCR anew, one entry per CDR3 protein. The table records 350,000 to 400,000 distinct CDR3 sequences, approximately 15% of them present only once. The study, taken as a whole, reports: Pre-infection memory carried some responding clones, suggesting that cross-reactive memory joined. Mainly CM and EM harbored the contracting CD4+ clones; mainly EMRA harbored the CD8+ ones. Clones that got smaller from day 15 to 85 had even CD4/CD8, while clones growing later tipped toward CD4+.

This chain links TRBV6-2 or TRBV6-3 with TRBJ2-3; D gene uncertain. Material for sequencing was PBMCs or a T cell subset sorted from them (not recorded which). This TCR came from a man aged 18 to 35 who had mild COVID-19 (a few samples of this study predate the infection). Cell type and time point are not known. The CDR3 DNA reads TGTGCCAGCAGTTACACCTCTAGCACAGATACGCAGTATTTT. Amino acids: CASSYTSSTDTQYF.